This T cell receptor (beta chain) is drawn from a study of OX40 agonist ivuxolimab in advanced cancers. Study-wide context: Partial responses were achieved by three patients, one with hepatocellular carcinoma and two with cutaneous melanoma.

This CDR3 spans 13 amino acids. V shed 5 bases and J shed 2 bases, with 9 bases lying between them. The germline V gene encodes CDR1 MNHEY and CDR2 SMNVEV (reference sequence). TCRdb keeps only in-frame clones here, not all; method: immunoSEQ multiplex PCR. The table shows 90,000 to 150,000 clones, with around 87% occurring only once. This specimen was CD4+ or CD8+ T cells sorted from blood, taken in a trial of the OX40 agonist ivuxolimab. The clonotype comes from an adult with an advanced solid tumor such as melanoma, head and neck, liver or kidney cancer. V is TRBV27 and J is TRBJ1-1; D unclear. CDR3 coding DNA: TGTGCCAGCAGTCCCCTAAAAAACACTGAAGCTTTCTTT. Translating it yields CASSPLKNTEAFF.